The TCR beta chain under discussion was sequenced for a study of cytomegalovirus exposure and HLA in healthy donors. Notes on the study in general: Accounts indicate the classifier identified cytomegalovirus status with strong specificity and sensitivity. Some TCR beta chains (about 170 of them) were listed as cytomegalovirus-associated. The tendency of first-cohort TCR clusters to co-occur in the 90 to 150 validation repertoires emerged from a later analysis.

The germline V gene has CDR1 SEHNR and CDR2 FQNEAQ (reference sequence). The CDR3 spans 16 residues. Germline trimming cut 5 bases from V and 6 bases from J; bases unmatched to any gene: 9. TCRdb keeps only in-frame clones here, not all; method: immunoSEQ multiplex PCR. Of about 49,000 clones detected, 92% appear once; the ten largest clones hold almost 1.5%. For this clone: Its antigen is undetermined.

The donors were members of the validation cohort, which comprised about 120 subjects and was separate from the first cohort of 670 or so subjects. This sequence originates from a man in his late teens or twenties in good health and CMV-seronegative. This chain joins TRBV7-9 and TRBJ2-3, with 12 nucleotides matching TRBD2. The sample was PBMCs. The CDR3 nucleotides read TGTGCCAGCAGCCCAGGACTAGCGGGGAGTCTCGATACGCAGTATTTT. It translates to CASSPGLAGSLDTQYF.